This TCR beta chain originates from a study of T-cell reconstitution after alpha-beta-depleted transplantation in children. V shed 1 base, J shed 2 bases, and the junction held 9 bases outside the gene matches. Germline CDR1 is MGHDK and CDR2 is SYGVNS. This CDR3 region has 17 residues. This clonotype was seen many times. Its target is unknown. For TCRbeta, the library was prepared with unique molecular identifiers. TCRdb passed the PCR reads through MiXCR, listing each CDR3 protein once. In the table there are more than 200,000 distinct CDR3 sequences, around 8.4% of which are singletons. Study-wide findings and caveats: Roughly two months post-transplant, alpha-beta T cells reportedly originated from several hundred graft clones that had expanded. Fresh T-cell production supplied most of the T-cell counts and diversity seen one year after transplant.

The starting material was PBMCs, mostly from graft donor cells, obtained 360 days after TCRalphabeta/CD19-depleted stem cell transplant. This chain uses TRBV25-1 with TRBJ2-7; 9 positions match TRBD1. This TCR was recovered from a male patient between 2 and 10 years old who had a stem cell transplant for acute myeloid leukemia, so the T cells may come from the graft donor. The CDR3 is CASSESLTGTGPYEQYF. The CDR3 nucleotides read TGTGCCAGCAGTGAATCCCTTACAGGGACAGGGCCCTACGAGCAGTACTTC.